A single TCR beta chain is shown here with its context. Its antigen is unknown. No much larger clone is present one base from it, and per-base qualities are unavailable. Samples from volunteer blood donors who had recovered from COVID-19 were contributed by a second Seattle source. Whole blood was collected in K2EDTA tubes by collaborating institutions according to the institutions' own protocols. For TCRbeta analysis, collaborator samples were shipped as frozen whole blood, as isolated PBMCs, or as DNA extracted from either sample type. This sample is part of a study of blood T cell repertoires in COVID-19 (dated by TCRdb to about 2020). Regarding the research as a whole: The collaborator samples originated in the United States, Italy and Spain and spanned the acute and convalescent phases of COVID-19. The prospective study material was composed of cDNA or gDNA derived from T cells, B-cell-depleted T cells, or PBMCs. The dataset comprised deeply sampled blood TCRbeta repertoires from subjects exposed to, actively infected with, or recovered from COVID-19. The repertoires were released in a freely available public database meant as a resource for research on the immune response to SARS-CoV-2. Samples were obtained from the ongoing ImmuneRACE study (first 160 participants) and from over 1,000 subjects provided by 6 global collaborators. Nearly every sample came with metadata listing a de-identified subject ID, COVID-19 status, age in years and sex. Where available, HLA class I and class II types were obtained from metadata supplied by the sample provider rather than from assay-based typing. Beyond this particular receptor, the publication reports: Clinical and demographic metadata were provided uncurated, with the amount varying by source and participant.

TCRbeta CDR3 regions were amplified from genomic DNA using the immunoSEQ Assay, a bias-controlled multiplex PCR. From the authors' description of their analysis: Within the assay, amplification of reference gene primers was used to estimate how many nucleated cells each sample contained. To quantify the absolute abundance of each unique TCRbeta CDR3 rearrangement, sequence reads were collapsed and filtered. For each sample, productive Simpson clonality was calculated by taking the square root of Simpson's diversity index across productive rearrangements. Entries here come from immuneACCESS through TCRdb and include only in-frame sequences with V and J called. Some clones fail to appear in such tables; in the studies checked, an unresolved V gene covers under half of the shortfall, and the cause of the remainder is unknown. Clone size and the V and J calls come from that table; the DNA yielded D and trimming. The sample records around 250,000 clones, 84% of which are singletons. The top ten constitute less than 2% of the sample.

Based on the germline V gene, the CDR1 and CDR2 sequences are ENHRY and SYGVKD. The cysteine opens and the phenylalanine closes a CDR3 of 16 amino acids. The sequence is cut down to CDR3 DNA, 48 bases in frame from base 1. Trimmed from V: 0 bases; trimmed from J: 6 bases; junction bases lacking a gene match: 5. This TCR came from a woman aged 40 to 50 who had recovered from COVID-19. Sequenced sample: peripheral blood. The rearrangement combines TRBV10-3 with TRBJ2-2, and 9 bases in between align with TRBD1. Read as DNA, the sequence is TGTGCCATCAGTGAGTCGGGTGGGACAGGGCCCGGGGAGCTGTTTTTT. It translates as CAISESGGTGPGELFF.